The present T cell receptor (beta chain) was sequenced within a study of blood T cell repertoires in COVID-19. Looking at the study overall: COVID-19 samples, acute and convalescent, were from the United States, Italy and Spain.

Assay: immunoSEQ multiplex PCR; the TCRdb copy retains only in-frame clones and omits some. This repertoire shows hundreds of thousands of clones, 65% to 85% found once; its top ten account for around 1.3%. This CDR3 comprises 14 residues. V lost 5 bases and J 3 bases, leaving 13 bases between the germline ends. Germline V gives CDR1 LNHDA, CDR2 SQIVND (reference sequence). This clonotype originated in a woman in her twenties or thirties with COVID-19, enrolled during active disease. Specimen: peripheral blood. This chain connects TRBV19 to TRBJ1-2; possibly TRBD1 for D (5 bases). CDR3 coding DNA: TGTGCCAGTAGTCTCGGGGCGGGGGACTATGGCTACACCTTC. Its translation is CASSLGAGDYGYTF.